This TCR beta chain originates from a study of blood T cell repertoires in COVID-19. For recovered donors of Cohort 3, there were two negative PCRs, clearance, or symptom resolution. Germline V CDR1 and CDR2: SGHTA, FQGNSA. This CDR3 comprises 14 residues. V lost 3 bases, J lost 0 bases, and 8 bases lay in between. Original handling: By means of reference gene primer amplification, nucleated cell counts were estimated. Clones were read by immunoSEQ multiplex PCR, and TCRdb kept only the in-frame ones, dropping some. V, J and clone size derive from that table, while D and trimming were established from the DNA sequence. The sample carries around 370,000 clones, 88% recorded once.

Sample: PBMCs or T cells enriched from blood (not recorded which). The TCR sequence derives from a woman between 18 and 29 years old who had recovered from COVID-19. The chain links TRBV7-2 to TRBJ1-2; a weak D match, TRBD1 (6 bases). The DNA for the CDR3 is TGTGCCAGCAGCTTGGCAGGGGCTAACTATGGCTACACCTTC. Its protein product is CASSLAGANYGYTF.